This T cell receptor beta chain was sequenced during a study of T-cell reconstitution after alpha-beta-depleted transplantation in children. The study, taken as a whole, reports: T-cell counts and diversity at one year post-transplant came mainly from newly produced T cells. Reportedly, alpha-beta T cells present about two months post-transplant originated from several hundred expanded clones of graft origin.

CDR1 SGHKS and CDR2 YYEKEE come from the germline V gene (reference sequence). The CDR3 is made up of 13 amino acids. Trimming removed 0 bases at V and 4 bases at J, with 7 bases between. The TCRbeta library incorporated unique molecular identifiers. TCRdb used MiXCR to reprocess the PCR reads, holding one entry per CDR3 protein. The top ten clones hold about 1.8% of a sample with 4,500 to 5,000 distinct CDR3 sequences, approximately 7% of them seen once. This clonotype showed up many times. Its matching antigen is unknown. This clonotype was sampled from a boy under two years old who had a stem cell transplant for SCID, so the T cells may come from the graft donor. The chain employs TRBV5-5 and TRBJ2-5; D is perhaps TRBD2 (5 bases). The specimen comprised PBMCs, mostly from graft donor cells, sampled 60 days after TCRalphabeta/CD19-depleted stem cell transplant. CDR3 sequence: CASSLGRSETQYF. The DNA of the CDR3 is TGTGCCAGCAGCTTGGGGAGGTCAGAGACCCAGTACTTC.